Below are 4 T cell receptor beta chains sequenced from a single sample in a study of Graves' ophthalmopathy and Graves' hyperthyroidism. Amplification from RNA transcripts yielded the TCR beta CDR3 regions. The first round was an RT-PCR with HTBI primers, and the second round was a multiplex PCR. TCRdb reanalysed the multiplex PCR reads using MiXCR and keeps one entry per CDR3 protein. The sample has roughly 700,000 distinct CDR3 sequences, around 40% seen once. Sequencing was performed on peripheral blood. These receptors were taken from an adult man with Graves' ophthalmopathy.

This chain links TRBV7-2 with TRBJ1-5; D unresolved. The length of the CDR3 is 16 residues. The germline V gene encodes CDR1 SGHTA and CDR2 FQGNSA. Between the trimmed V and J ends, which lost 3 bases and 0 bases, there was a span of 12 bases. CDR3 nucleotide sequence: TGTGCCAGCAGCTTGTTTTCGGGGAATAGCAATCAGCCCCAGCATTTT. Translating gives CASSLFSGNSNQPQHF.

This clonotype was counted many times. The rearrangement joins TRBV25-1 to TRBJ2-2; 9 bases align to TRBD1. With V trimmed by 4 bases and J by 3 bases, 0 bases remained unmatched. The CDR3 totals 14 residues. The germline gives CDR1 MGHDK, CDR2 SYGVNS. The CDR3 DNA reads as TGTGCCAGCAGTGGGACAGGGGACACCGGGGAGCTGTTTTTT. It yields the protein CASSGTGDTGELFF.

The CDR3 loop is CASSLGERYEQYF. For the CDR3, the DNA is TGTGCCAGCAGCTTAGGGGAGCGCTACGAGCAGTACTTC. The chain has TRBV7-9 and TRBJ2-7; possible D gene TRBD2, 5 bases. There are 13 residues in the CDR3. Trimming cost V 1 base and J 3 bases, with 7 bases left between them. CDR1 and CDR2 from the germline V gene are SEHNR and FQNEAQ (reference sequence).

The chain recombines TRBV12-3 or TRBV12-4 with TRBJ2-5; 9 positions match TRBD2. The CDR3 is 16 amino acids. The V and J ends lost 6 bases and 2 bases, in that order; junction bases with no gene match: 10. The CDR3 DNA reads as TGTGCCAGCAGCCGAGGGACTAGCAGGAGACAAGAGACCCAGTACTTC. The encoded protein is CASSRGTSRRQETQYF.